The sequence of this TCR beta chain was determined in a study of blood T cell repertoires in COVID-19. Study at large: Acute and convalescent COVID-19 samples came from the United States, Italy and Spain.

The CDR3 length is 13 residues. V lost 5 bases, J lost 3 bases, and 7 bases stayed unmatched. The V gene's germline CDR1 is GTSNPN and CDR2 SVGIG (reference sequence). As processed by the authors: Scientists estimated how many nucleated cells there were by amplifying reference gene primers. Clones were sequenced by immunoSEQ multiplex PCR, and TCRdb holds only the in-frame ones, with some missing. V, J and clone size are taken as reported in that table, and D and trimming were inferred from the DNA itself. The table has approximately 100,000 clones, 70% to 90% seen once. Sequencing was done on a sample of peripheral blood. The source of this sequence is a human donor in a cohort sampled during active COVID-19. This chain connects TRBV30 to TRBJ2-7; TRBD1 matches at 7 bases. In DNA form, the CDR3 reads TGTGCCTGGTTAAGGACAGGCCTCTACGAGCAGTACTTC. Translation: CAWLRTGLYEQYF.